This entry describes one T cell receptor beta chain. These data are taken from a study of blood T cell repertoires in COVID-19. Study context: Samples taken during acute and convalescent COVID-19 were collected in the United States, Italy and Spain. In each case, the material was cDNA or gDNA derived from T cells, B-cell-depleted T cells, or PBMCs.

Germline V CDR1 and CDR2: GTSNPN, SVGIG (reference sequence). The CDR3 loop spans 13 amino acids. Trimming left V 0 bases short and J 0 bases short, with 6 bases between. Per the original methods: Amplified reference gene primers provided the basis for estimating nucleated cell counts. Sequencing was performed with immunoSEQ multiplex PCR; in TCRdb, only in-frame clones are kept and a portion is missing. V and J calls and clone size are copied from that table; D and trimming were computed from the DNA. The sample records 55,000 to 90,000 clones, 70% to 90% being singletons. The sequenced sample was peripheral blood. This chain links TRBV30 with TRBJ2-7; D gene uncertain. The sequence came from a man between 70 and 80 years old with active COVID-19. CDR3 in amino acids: CAWSVSSSYEQYF. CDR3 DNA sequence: TGTGCCTGGAGTGTATCGAGCTCCTACGAGCAGTACTTC.